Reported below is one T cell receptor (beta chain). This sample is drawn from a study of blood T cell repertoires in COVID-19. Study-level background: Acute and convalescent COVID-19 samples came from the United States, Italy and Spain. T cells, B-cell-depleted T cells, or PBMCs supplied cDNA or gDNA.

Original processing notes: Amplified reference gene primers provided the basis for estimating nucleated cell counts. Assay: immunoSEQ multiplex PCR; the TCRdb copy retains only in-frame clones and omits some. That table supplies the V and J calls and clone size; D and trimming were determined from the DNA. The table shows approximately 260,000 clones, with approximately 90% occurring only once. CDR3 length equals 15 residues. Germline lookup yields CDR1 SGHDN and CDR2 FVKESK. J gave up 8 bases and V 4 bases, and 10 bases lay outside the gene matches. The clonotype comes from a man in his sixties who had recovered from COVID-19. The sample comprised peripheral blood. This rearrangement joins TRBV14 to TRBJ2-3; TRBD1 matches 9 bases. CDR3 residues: CASSPGTGLFGTQYF. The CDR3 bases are TGTGCCAGCAGCCCCGGGACAGGGCTCTTTGGTACGCAGTATTTT.